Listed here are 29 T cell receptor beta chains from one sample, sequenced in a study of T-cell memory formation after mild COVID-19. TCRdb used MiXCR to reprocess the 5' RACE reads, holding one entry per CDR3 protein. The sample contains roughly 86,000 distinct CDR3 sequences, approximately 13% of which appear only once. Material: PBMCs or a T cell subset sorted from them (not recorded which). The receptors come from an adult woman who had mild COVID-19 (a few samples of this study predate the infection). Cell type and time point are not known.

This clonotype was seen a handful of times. CDR3 in DNA: TGCGCCAGCAGCCCCGGGACTAGCGGAGTGGAAGAGACCCAGTACTTC. Its translation is CASSPGTSGVEETQYF. This chain uses TRBV5-1 with TRBJ2-5; TRBD2 matches at 11 bases. Per germline, CDR1 SGHRS and CDR2 YFSETQ. Trimming at V came to 4 bases and at J to 3 bases, leaving 8 bases not matched to a gene. The CDR3 is 16 amino acids.

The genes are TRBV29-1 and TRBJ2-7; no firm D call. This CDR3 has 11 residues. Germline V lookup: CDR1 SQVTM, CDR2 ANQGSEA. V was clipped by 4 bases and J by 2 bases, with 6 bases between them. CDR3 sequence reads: CSVGTAYEQYF. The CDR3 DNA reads TGCAGCGTTGGCACAGCCTACGAGCAGTACTTC.

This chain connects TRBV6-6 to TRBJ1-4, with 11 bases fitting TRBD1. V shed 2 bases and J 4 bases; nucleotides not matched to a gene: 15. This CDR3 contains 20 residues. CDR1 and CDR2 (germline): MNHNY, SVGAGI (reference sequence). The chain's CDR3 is CASSYADIWTGGADNEKLFF. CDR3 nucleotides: TGTGCCAGCAGTTACGCAGATATATGGACAGGGGGCGCGGATAATGAAAAACTGTTTTTT.

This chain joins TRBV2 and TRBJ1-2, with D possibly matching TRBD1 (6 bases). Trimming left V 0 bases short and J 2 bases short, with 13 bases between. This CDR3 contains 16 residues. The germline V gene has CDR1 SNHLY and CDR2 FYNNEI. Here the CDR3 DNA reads TGTGCCAGCAGTGAAGCTACAGGGTCGGTGAACTATGGCTACACCTTC. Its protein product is CASSEATGSVNYGYTF.

The CDR3 sequence is CASSLQGPGLTTEAFF. The CDR3 nucleotides read TGTGCCAGCAGTTTACAGGGACCCGGCCTGACCACTGAAGCTTTCTTT. This rearrangement joins TRBV6-2 or TRBV6-3 to TRBJ1-1; possible D gene TRBD1, 6 bases. From germline, CDR1 is MNHEY and CDR2 SVGEGT. This CDR3 spans 16 amino acids. V lost 4 bases, J lost 4 bases, and 19 bases lay in between.

The DNA of the CDR3 is TGCGCCAGCAGCCGCGGACTAGCGGGCAGGGAGCAGTTCTTC. Translated: CASSRGLAGREQFF. The chain employs TRBV4-3 and TRBJ2-1; 11 bases are shared with TRBD2. J gave up 10 bases and V 4 bases, and 6 bases lay outside the gene matches. The CDR3 sequence is 14 residues long. Germline CDR1 LGHNA, CDR2 YSLEER.

CDR3 sequence: CASSPRLAGGIDTQYF. The DNA of the CDR3 is TGCGCCAGCAGCCCGCGACTAGCGGGGGGGATAGATACGCAGTATTTT. This chain connects TRBV4-1 to TRBJ2-3, with 14 bases fitting TRBD2. The CDR3 length is 16 residues. The V and J ends lost 4 bases and 5 bases, in that order; junction bases with no gene match: 5. Germline V gene data show CDR1 as MGHRA and CDR2 as YSYEKL.

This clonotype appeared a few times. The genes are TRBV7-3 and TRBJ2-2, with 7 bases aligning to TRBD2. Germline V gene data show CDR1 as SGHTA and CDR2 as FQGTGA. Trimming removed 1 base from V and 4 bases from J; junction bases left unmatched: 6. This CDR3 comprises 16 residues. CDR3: CASSLNPGRGTGELFF. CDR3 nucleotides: TGTGCCAGCAGCTTAAACCCTGGGAGGGGCACCGGGGAGCTGTTTTTT.

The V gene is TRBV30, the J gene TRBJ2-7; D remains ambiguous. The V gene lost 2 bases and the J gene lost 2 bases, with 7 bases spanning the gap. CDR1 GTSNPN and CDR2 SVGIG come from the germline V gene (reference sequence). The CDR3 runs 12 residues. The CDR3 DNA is TGTGCCTGGAGTACTCTTCCCTACGAGCAGTACTTC. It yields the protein CAWSTLPYEQYF.

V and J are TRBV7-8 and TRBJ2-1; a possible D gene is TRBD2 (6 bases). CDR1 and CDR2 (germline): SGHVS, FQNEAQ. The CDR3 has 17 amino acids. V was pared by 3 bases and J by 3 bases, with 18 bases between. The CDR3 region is CASSFRLSPAGYNEQFF. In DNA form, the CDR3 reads TGTGCCAGCAGCTTTCGACTAAGCCCAGCGGGCTACAATGAGCAGTTCTTC.

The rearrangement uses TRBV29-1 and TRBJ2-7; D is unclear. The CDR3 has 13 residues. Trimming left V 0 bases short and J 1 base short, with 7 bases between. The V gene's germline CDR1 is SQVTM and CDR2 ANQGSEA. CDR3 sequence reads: CSVEDGQSYEQYF. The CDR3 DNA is TGCAGCGTTGAAGACGGTCAGTCCTACGAGCAGTACTTC.

The DNA for the CDR3 is TGTGCCAGCAGTCCCCGGGGACATTTGAGCTCCTACAATGAGCAGTTCTTC. Its protein is CASSPRGHLSSYNEQFF. The rearrangement uses TRBV6-5 and TRBJ2-1; tentatively, D is TRBD1 (6 bases). The germline CDR1 and CDR2 sequences are MNHEY and SVGAGI. V dropped 5 bases and J dropped 0 bases, with 17 bases sitting between them. This CDR3 has 17 residues.

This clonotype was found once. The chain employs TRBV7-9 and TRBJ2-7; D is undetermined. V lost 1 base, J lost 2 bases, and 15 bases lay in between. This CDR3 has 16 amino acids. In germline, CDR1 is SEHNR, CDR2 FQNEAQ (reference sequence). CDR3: CASSLVMGGLAYEQYF. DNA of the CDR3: TGTGCCAGCAGCTTAGTCATGGGTGGGCTAGCCTACGAGCAGTACTTC.

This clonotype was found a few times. CDR3 bases: TGTGCCAGCAGTTGGGACAGCTTCTACGAGCAGTACTTC. Protein product: CASSWDSFYEQYF. The J gene is TRBJ2-7, the V gene TRBV12-3 or TRBV12-4, with 7 positions matching TRBD1. The CDR3 totals 13 residues. With 4 bases clipped from V and 3 bases from J, the junction kept 3 bases outside the gene matches.

The CDR3, as DNA: TGTGCCAGCAGTTTCGGCGTCTACGAGCAGTACTTC. It translates to CASSFGVYEQYF. The rearrangement links TRBV27 to TRBJ2-7; D not certain. Trimming took off 3 bases at V and 3 bases at J, with 6 bases between the two ends. The CDR3 runs to 12 residues. Germline CDR1 MNHEY, CDR2 SMNVEV (reference sequence).

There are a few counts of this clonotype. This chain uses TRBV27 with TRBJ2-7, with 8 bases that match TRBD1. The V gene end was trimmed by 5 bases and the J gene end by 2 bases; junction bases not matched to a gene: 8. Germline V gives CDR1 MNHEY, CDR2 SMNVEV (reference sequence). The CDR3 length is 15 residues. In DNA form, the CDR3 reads TGTGCCAGCAGTCCCCCGGGACAGGTTGCCTACGAGCAGTACTTC. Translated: CASSPPGQVAYEQYF.

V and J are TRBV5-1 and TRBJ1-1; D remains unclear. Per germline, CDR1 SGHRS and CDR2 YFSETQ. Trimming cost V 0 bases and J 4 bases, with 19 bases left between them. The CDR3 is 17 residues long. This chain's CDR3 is CASSLALDGPGPTEAFF. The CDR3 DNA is TGCGCCAGCAGCTTGGCCTTAGACGGCCCCGGCCCCACTGAAGCTTTCTTT.

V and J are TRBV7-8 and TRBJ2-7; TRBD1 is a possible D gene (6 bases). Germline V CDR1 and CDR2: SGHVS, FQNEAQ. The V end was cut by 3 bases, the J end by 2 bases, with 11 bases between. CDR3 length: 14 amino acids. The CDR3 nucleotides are TGTGCCAGCAGCTTGAGGACAGATACCTACGAGCAGTACTTC. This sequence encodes CASSLRTDTYEQYF. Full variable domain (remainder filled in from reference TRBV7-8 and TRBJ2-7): GAGVSQSPRYKVAKRGQDVALRCDPISGHVSLFWYQQALGQGPEFLTYFQNEAQLDKSGLPSDRFFAERPEGSVSTLKIQRTQQEDSAVYLCASSLRTDTYEQYFGPGTRLTVT.

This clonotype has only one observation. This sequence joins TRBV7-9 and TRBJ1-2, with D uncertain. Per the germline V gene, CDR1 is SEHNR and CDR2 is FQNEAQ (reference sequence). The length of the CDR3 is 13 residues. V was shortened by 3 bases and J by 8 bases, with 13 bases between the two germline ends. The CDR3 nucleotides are TGTGCCAGCAGCTTGAGGAGGGAGCGGGGCTACACCTTC. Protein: CASSLRRERGYTF.

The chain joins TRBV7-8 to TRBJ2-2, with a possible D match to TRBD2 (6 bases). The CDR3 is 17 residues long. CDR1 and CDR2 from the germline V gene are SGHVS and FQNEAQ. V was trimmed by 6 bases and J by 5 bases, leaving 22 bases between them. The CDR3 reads CASSPAGEGRPTGELFF. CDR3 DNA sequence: TGTGCCAGCAGTCCCGCTGGAGAGGGGAGGCCTACCGGGGAGCTGTTTTTT.

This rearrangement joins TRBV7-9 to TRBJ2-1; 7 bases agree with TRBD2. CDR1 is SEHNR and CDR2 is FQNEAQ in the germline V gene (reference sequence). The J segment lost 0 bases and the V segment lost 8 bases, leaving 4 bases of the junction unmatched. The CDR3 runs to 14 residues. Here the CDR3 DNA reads TGTGCCAGCCTGGGGGGGGGCTCCTACAATGAGCAGTTCTTC. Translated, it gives CASLGGGSYNEQFF.

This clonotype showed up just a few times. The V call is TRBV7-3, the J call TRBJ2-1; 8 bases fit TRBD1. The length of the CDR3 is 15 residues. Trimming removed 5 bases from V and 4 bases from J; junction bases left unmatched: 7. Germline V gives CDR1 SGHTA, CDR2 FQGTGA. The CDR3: CASSPDRGPYNEQFF. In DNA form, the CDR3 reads TGTGCCAGCAGCCCAGACAGGGGCCCTTACAATGAGCAGTTCTTC.

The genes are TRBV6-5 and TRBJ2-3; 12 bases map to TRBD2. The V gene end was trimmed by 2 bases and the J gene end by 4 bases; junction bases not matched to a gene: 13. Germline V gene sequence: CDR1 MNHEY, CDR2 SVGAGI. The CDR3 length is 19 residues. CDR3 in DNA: TGTGCCAGCAGTTACACCGTTCTAGCGGGAGGGCCGAGCGCAGATACGCAGTATTTT. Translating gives CASSYTVLAGGPSADTQYF.

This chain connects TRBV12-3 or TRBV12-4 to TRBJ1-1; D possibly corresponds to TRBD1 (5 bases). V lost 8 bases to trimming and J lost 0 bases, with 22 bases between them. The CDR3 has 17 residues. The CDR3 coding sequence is TGTGCCAGCGCGATTTGGGGCAGTAAGGGCTTGAACACTGAAGCTTTCTTT. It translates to CASAIWGSKGLNTEAFF.

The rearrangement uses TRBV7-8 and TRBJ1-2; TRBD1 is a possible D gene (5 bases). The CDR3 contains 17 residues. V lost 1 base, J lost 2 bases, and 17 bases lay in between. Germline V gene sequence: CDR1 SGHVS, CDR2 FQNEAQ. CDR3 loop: CASSLDVSGQANYGYTF. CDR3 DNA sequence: TGTGCCAGCAGCTTAGATGTTTCAGGGCAGGCAAACTATGGCTACACCTTC.

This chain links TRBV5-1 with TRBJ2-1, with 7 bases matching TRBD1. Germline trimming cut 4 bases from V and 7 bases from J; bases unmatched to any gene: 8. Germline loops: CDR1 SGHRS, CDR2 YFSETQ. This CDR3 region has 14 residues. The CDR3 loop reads CASSRDRVINEQFF. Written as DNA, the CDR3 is TGCGCCAGCAGCAGGGACAGAGTTATTAATGAGCAGTTCTTC.

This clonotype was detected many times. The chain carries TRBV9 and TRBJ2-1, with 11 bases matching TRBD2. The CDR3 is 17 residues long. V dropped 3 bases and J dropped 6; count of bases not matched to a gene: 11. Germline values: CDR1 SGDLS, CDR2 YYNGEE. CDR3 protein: CASSARRTSGSLNEQFF. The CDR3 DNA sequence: TGTGCCAGCAGCGCGAGACGGACTAGCGGGTCCCTCAATGAGCAGTTCTTC.

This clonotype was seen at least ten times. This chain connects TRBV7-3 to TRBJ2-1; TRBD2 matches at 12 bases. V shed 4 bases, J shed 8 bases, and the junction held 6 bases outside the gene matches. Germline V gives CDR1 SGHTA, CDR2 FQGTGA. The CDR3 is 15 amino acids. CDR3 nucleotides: TGTGCCAGCAGCTCCACTAGCGGGAGGACCGATGAGCAGTTCTTC. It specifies CASSSTSGRTDEQFF.

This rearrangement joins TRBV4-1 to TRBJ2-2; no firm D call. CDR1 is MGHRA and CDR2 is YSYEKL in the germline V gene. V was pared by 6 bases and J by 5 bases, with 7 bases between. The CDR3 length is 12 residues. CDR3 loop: CASRGPTGELFF. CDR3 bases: TGCGCCAGCAGAGGACCTACCGGGGAGCTGTTTTTT.